This T cell receptor (beta chain) was identified during a study of T cell changes during pregnancy in multiple sclerosis. Using immunoSEQ multiplex PCR, the repertoire was profiled, and TCRdb retains in-frame clones only, with some absent. The sample consists of about 43,000 clones, approximately 91% of them appearing once. Germline V gene data show CDR1 as MGHRA and CDR2 as YSYEKL. The CDR3 runs 16 residues. Unmatched junction bases numbered 7, after V lost 5 bases and J lost 4 bases. This chain joins TRBV4-1 and TRBJ2-7; 14 bases agree with TRBD2. This clonotype was obtained from a female donor with multiple sclerosis, enrolled in a pregnancy study. The sample was PBMCs (not recorded whether the cells were cultured). The CDR3 region is CASSERLAGGLYEQYF. In nucleotides, the CDR3 is TGCGCCAGCAGCGAGAGACTAGCGGGAGGGCTGTACGAGCAGTACTTC.